These T cell receptor beta chains were read from a single sample in a study of identical twins. TCRdb called the 5' RACE reads again in MiXCR, with one record for every CDR3 protein. The top ten clones hold about 4.3% of a sample with some 690,000 distinct CDR3 sequences, 21% of them seen once. This sample also appeared in a second study, on T cells expressing NK-cell markers.

Material: PBMCs. The origin of the receptors is a woman under 30 in good health. Each CDR3 is given with its conserved first and last residue. Fields, in order: CDR3 length, V gene, J gene, clone size, D gene, CDR3 protein, CDR3 DNA. The D gene is left open where the match is weak. Part of the rows lack a size; the others show once, few, many or a class for expanded clones.

>13|TRBV7-8|TRBJ2-7|many|-
CASSSDGSYEQYF
TGTGCCAGCAGCTCGGACGGCTCCTACGAGCAGTACTTC
>12|TRBV29-1|TRBJ2-2|many|-
CSVESYTGELFF
TGCAGCGTTGAAAGTTACACCGGGGAGCTGTTTTTT
>12|TRBV18|TRBJ2-1|few|-
CASSPAGLHRWF
TGTGCCAGCTCACCAGCAGGACTACACCGTTGGTTC
>14|TRBV3-1|TRBJ1-5|-|-
CASSLGTDPGPQHF
TGTGCCAGCAGCCTGGGGACGGACCCAGGGCCCCAGCATTTT
>15|TRBV4-3|TRBJ2-5|-|-
CASSRGTVGGETQYF
TGCGCCAGCAGCCGCGGGACGGTCGGCGGGGAGACCCAGTACTTC
>14|TRBV20-1|TRBJ2-1|-|TRBD2
CSAQGLAGMGEQFF
TGCAGTGCTCAGGGGCTAGCGGGAATGGGTGAGCAGTTCTTC
>17|TRBV10-3|TRBJ2-1|few|-
CANLRELLARSLNEQFF
TGTGCCAACCTCAGGGAACTTTTAGCGAGGTCCCTCAATGAGCAGTTCTTC
>16|TRBV3-1|TRBJ2-1|-|TRBD2
CASSQDYQRGGNEQFF
TGTGCCAGCAGCCAAGATTATCAGCGGGGGGGGAATGAGCAGTTCTTC
>13|TRBV6-6|TRBJ2-7|-|TRBD2
CASSWTSGYEQYF
TGTGCCAGCAGTTGGACTAGCGGCTACGAGCAGTACTTC
>13|TRBV5-5|TRBJ2-5|few|-
CASSLTSRETQYF
TGTGCCAGCAGCTTGACTAGTAGAGAGACCCAGTACTTC
>15|TRBV10-3|TRBJ2-1|-|TRBD2
CATLTRAGVVNEQFF
TGTGCCACCCTGACCCGAGCGGGAGTGGTAAATGAGCAGTTCTTC
>17|TRBV9|TRBJ2-7|-|-
CASSVGVGGGVFDEQYF
TGTGCCAGCAGCGTAGGGGTGGGTGGCGGGGTATTCGACGAGCAGTACTTC
>13|TRBV29-1|TRBJ2-1|few|TRBD1
CSLWDREVNEQFF
TGCAGCCTATGGGACAGGGAGGTGAATGAGCAGTTCTTC
>13|TRBV10-2|TRBJ2-4|-|-
CASPQGSKNIQYF
TGCGCCAGCCCTCAGGGGTCCAAAAACATTCAGTACTTC
>15|TRBV4-3|TRBJ2-5|few|-
CASSHQTGPVETQYF
TGCGCCAGCAGCCACCAGACAGGACCCGTGGAGACCCAGTACTTC
>12|TRBV24-1|TRBJ1-2|-|-
CATSDRTDGYTF
TGTGCCACCAGTGACCGGACAGATGGCTACACCTTC
>20|TRBV7-3|TRBJ2-1|-|TRBD2
CASSLRLATSGIHSYNEQFF
TGTGCCAGCAGCTTAAGGCTCGCCACTAGCGGGATCCATTCCTACAATGAGCAGTTCTTC
>15|TRBV10-3|TRBJ1-5|many|-
CAISEIDRQNQPQHF
TGTGCCATCAGTGAAATAGACAGACAAAATCAGCCCCAGCATTTT
>13|TRBV20-1|TRBJ2-3|many|-
CSSRLPSTDTQYF
TGCAGTTCCCGACTACCTAGCACAGATACGCAGTATTTT
>12|TRBV7-8|TRBJ1-2|-|TRBD1
CASQGANYGYTF
TGTGCCAGCCAGGGGGCCAACTATGGCTACACCTTC
>14|TRBV20-1|TRBJ2-7|-|-
CSARDRDGIYEQYF
TGCAGTGCTAGAGACCGGGACGGAATCTACGAGCAGTACTTC
>12|TRBV20-1|TRBJ1-1|many|-
CSAVPRNTEAFF
TGCAGTGCCGTTCCGAGGAACACTGAAGCTTTCTTT
>13|TRBV20-1|TRBJ2-1|few|-
CSAGRDPRDEQFF
TGCAGTGCTGGAAGGGACCCTCGCGATGAGCAGTTCTTC
>13|TRBV29-1|TRBJ1-1|-|-
CSVARAMNTEAFF
TGCAGCGTCGCTAGGGCAATGAACACTGAAGCTTTCTTT
>13|TRBV6-1|TRBJ1-1|many|-
CATGGQPWTEAFF
TGTGCCACCGGAGGACAGCCGTGGACTGAAGCTTTCTTT
>15|TRBV28|TRBJ2-5|-|TRBD2
CASRTGGGGQETQYF
TGTGCCAGCAGAACGGGGGGAGGAGGACAAGAGACCCAGTACTTC
>14|TRBV4-3|TRBJ2-7|-|-
CASSPRSSRYEQYF
TGCGCCAGCAGCCCGCGGTCAAGTCGTTACGAGCAGTACTTC
>13|TRBV6-6|TRBJ1-4|few|TRBD1
CASRTGGNEKLFF
TGTGCCAGCAGGACAGGGGGAAACGAAAAACTGTTTTTT
>14|TRBV5-5|TRBJ2-1|many|-
CASSLDTSYNEQFF
TGTGCCAGCAGCTTGGACACCTCCTACAATGAGCAGTTCTTC
>13|TRBV3-1|TRBJ2-1|-|-
CASSPPGENEQFF
TGTGCCAGCAGCCCCCCAGGCGAGAATGAGCAGTTCTTC
>15|TRBV18|TRBJ2-5|-|TRBD2
CASHSQLAGRETQYF
TGTGCCAGCCACTCCCAACTAGCGGGAAGAGAGACCCAGTACTTC
>15|TRBV29-1|TRBJ2-5|-|-
CSVEGTQGMYETQYF
TGCAGCGTTGAAGGAACCCAGGGAATGTATGAGACCCAGTACTTC
>14|TRBV20-1|TRBJ2-1|-|-
CSASKALGYKEQFF
TGCAGTGCTAGTAAGGCTCTCGGATACAAAGAGCAGTTCTTC
>14|TRBV7-2|TRBJ1-1|-|-
CASSPYLENTEAFF
TGTGCCAGCAGCCCCTATTTGGAGAACACTGAAGCTTTCTTT
>15|TRBV12-3/TRBV12-4|TRBJ2-1|-|-
CASSLRIRGGGEQFF
TGTGCCAGCAGTTTAAGGATCCGGGGAGGCGGTGAGCAGTTCTTC
>16|TRBV12-3/TRBV12-4|TRBJ2-3|-|TRBD1
CASTITGTGGRDTQYF
TGTGCCAGCACCATTACCGGGACAGGGGGCAGGGATACGCAGTATTTT
>15|TRBV28|TRBJ2-1|-|TRBD2
CASSLTGGRGDEQFF
TGTGCCAGCAGTTTAACCGGGGGGAGGGGCGATGAGCAGTTCTTC
>13|TRBV12-3/TRBV12-4|TRBJ1-1|many|-
CASSFNGETEAFF
TGTGCCAGCAGTTTTAACGGTGAGACTGAAGCTTTCTTT
>15|TRBV5-1|TRBJ2-7|many|TRBD2
CASSTSGRSDYEQYF
TGCGCCAGCAGTACTAGCGGGAGATCGGACTACGAGCAGTACTTC
>16|TRBV6-1|TRBJ2-3|-|TRBD2
CASSVQAGGSTDTQYF
TGTGCCAGCAGTGTCCAAGCGGGGGGGAGCACAGATACGCAGTATTTT
>12|TRBV27|TRBJ2-2|few|-
CASKEDTGELFF
TGTGCCAGCAAGGAGGACACCGGGGAGCTGTTTTTT
>13|TRBV4-3|TRBJ2-1|-|-
CASSQGQYSEQFF
TGCGCCAGCAGCCAAGGGCAGTATAGTGAGCAGTTCTTC
>11|TRBV2|TRBJ1-1|-|-
CASRGWTEAFF
TGTGCCAGCAGGGGGTGGACTGAAGCTTTCTTT
>11|TRBV30|TRBJ1-2|few|-
CAWNVARSYTF
TGTGCCTGGAACGTTGCTAGGAGCTACACCTTC
>14|TRBV18|TRBJ2-3|-|TRBD2
CASSPSGVADTQYF
TGTGCCAGCTCACCTAGCGGGGTGGCAGATACGCAGTATTTT
>11|TRBV20-1|TRBJ2-1|-|-
CRGTKGNEQFF
TGCAGGGGGACCAAGGGCAATGAGCAGTTCTTC
>13|TRBV20-1|TRBJ2-1|few|TRBD2
CSARTSGIYEQFF
TGCAGTGCTAGGACTAGCGGGATTTATGAGCAGTTCTTC
>13|TRBV6-1|TRBJ1-2|-|-
CASSEARVWGYTF
TGTGCCAGCAGTGAAGCGAGGGTGTGGGGCTACACCTTC
>15|TRBV10-2|TRBJ2-1|-|-
CASSPPTGFSNEQFF
TGCGCCAGCAGTCCCCCGACGGGATTCTCCAATGAGCAGTTCTTC
>17|TRBV6-2/TRBV6-3|TRBJ2-1|-|TRBD2
CASSFPLGGRSYNEQFF
TGTGCCAGCAGTTTCCCCCTCGGGGGGAGGAGTTACAATGAGCAGTTCTTC
>15|TRBV20-1|TRBJ2-3|-|-
CSASKSVPNTDTQYF
TGCAGTGCTAGCAAATCCGTTCCTAACACAGATACGCAGTATTTT
>13|TRBV7-7|TRBJ2-7|-|-
CASSLEAGSEQYF
TGTGCTAGCAGCTTAGAAGCTGGTAGCGAGCAGTACTTC
>12|TRBV5-4|TRBJ2-2|many|-
CASSLATGELFF
TGTGCCAGCAGCTTAGCCACCGGGGAGCTGTTTTTT
>10|TRBV7-8|TRBJ2-7|-|-
CASMGNEQYF
TGTGCCAGCATGGGGAACGAGCAGTACTTC
>16|TRBV7-2|TRBJ2-7|few|TRBD2
CASSFRTSGMGYEQYF
TGTGCCAGCAGCTTCCGGACTAGCGGGATGGGGTACGAGCAGTACTTC
>12|TRBV10-3|TRBJ2-1|-|-
CAISGSLNEQFF
TGTGCCATCAGTGGGTCTTTGAATGAGCAGTTCTTC
>12|TRBV10-3|TRBJ1-2|few|TRBD1
CAIRGQGYGYTF
TGTGCCATCAGAGGACAGGGGTATGGCTACACCTTC
>16|TRBV20-1|TRBJ2-5|-|-
CSAPRGESGVDETQYF
TGCAGTGCCCCTAGGGGCGAGTCCGGGGTTGACGAGACCCAGTACTTC
>14|TRBV4-1|TRBJ2-1|-|TRBD2
CAIGSGTSFNEQFF
TGCGCCATCGGGAGCGGGACTAGTTTCAATGAGCAGTTCTTC
>17|TRBV20-1|TRBJ2-4|-|TRBD2
CSAEGGGRMVIENIQYF
TGCAGTGCAGAAGGCGGGGGGCGGATGGTCATCGAAAACATTCAGTACTTC